The clone carrying this TCR beta chain was picked up one time. In germline, CDR1 is LGHDT, CDR2 YNNKEL (reference sequence). Trimming removed 2 bases from V and 6 bases from J, with 8 bases in between. There are 12 residues in the CDR3. The record originates from a study of blood T cell repertoires in COVID-19. Turning to the study itself: The United States, Italy and Spain were the sources of the acute and convalescent COVID-19 samples.

Method: immunoSEQ multiplex PCR; TCRdb's copy keeps in-frame clones and lacks some. The repertoire holds around 140,000 clones, over 70% seen once, with about 2.5% in the top ten. The rearrangement uses TRBV3-1 (or the pseudogene TRBV3-2) and TRBJ2-7, with D tentatively TRBD1 (6 bases). Sequencing input: peripheral blood. This TCR was recovered from a man over 45 with active COVID-19. The CDR3 DNA sequence: TGTGCCAGCAGCCAAACAGGGCTCGAGCAGTACTTC. It translates to CASSQTGLEQYF.